These T cell receptor beta chains were read from a single sample in a study of beta chain features in type 1 diabetes. The repertoire was sequenced with immunoSEQ multiplex PCR; TCRdb's copy has only in-frame clones and lacks some. The sample shows under 800,000 clones, around a sixth of them seen only once. The sequenced sample consisted of naive CD4+ T cells from blood. The source is a man between 18 and 35 years old in good health. CDR3s include the opening cysteine and the closing phenylalanine or tryptophan. D genes are given only for firm matches. Size tells how often a clone was seen (once, few, many) or the class of an expanded clone, and some rows leave it out.

CDR3aa: CSVSSPYEQYF
CDR3nt: TGCAGTGTGAGCAGCCCCTACGAGCAGTACTTC
v_gene: TRBV20-1
abundance: few
j_gene: TRBJ2-7
len: 11
d_gene: -

CDR3aa: CASSTRDSQYF
CDR3nt: TGCGCCAGCAGCACCCGGGACAGTCAGTACTTC
v_gene: TRBV5-1
abundance: -
j_gene: TRBJ2-7
len: 11
d_gene: TRBD1

CDR3aa: CASSLGQGERDTQYF
CDR3nt: TGTGCCAGCAGCTTAGGACAGGGCGAGAGAGATACGCAGTATTTT
v_gene: TRBV7-2
abundance: -
j_gene: TRBJ2-3
len: 15
d_gene: TRBD1

CDR3aa: CASSSRNVGDTQYF
CDR3nt: TGCGCCAGCAGCTCCCGGAATGTTGGGGATACGCAGTATTTT
v_gene: TRBV5-1
abundance: once
j_gene: TRBJ2-3
len: 14
d_gene: -

CDR3aa: CASSPAGSGSGNTIYF
CDR3nt: TGTGCCAGCTCACCAGCGGGCTCGGGCTCTGGAAACACCATATATTTT
v_gene: TRBV18
abundance: few
j_gene: TRBJ1-3
len: 16
d_gene: -

CDR3aa: CASSQPRDRVSVNTEALF
CDR3nt: TGCGCCAGCAGTCAACCTCGGGACAGGGTGAGCGTGAACACTGAAGCTCTCTTT
v_gene: TRBV23-1
abundance: few
j_gene: TRBJ1-1
len: 18
d_gene: TRBD1

CDR3aa: CSVGRETGGKNIQYF
CDR3nt: TGCAGCGTTGGAAGGGAGACAGGGGGCAAAAACATTCAGTACTTC
v_gene: TRBV29-1
abundance: -
j_gene: TRBJ2-4
len: 15
d_gene: TRBD1

CDR3aa: CASSRFGVGDSDSNQPQHF
CDR3nt: TGCGCCAGCAGCCGTTTTGGAGTTGGGGACTCCGATAGCAATCAGCCCCAGCATTTT
v_gene: TRBV4-1
abundance: few
j_gene: TRBJ1-5
len: 19
d_gene: -

CDR3aa: CASSWDTRTDTQYF
CDR3nt: TGTGCCAGCAGCTGGGACACTAGGACAGATACGCAGTATTTT
v_gene: TRBV7-2
abundance: few
j_gene: TRBJ2-3
len: 14
d_gene: -

CDR3aa: CASSGGVGGDVDF
CDR3nt: TGTGCCAGCAGCGGCGGGGTCGGGGGCGACGTTGACTTC
v_gene: TRBV7-2
abundance: -
j_gene: TRBJ2-7
len: 13
d_gene: -

CDR3aa: CASSVRQIYSPLHF
CDR3nt: TGTGCCAGCAGCGTTCGACAGATCTACTCACCCCTCCACTTT
v_gene: TRBV13
abundance: once
j_gene: TRBJ1-6
len: 14
d_gene: -

CDR3aa: CASSPPGQGPSMNQFF
CDR3nt: TGTGCCAGTAGTCCACCGGGACAGGGTCCTTCAATGAATCAGTTCTTC
v_gene: TRBV19
abundance: few
j_gene: TRBJ2-1
len: 16
d_gene: TRBD1

CDR3aa: CAGGQGYYGYTF
CDR3nt: TGTGCCGGGGGACAGGGGTACTATGGCTACACCTTC
v_gene: TRBV28
abundance: -
j_gene: TRBJ1-2
len: 12
d_gene: TRBD1

CDR3aa: CAIRSEGSGNSPLHF
CDR3nt: TGTGCCATCAGAAGCGAGGGTAGTGGTAATTCACCCCTCCACTTT
v_gene: TRBV10-3
abundance: -
j_gene: TRBJ1-6
len: 15
d_gene: -

CDR3aa: CASRSGSAGFGYTF
CDR3nt: TGTGCCAGCAGATCAGGGTCGGCGGGGTTTGGCTACACCTTC
v_gene: TRBV6-5
abundance: few
j_gene: TRBJ1-2
len: 14
d_gene: -

CDR3aa: CASSPTGWYGYTF
CDR3nt: TGTGCCAGCTCACCGACAGGGTGGTATGGCTACACCTTC
v_gene: TRBV18
abundance: -
j_gene: TRBJ1-2
len: 13
d_gene: TRBD1

CDR3aa: CASSYHGSSYEQYF
CDR3nt: TGTGCCAGCAGTTATCACGGGAGCTCCTACGAGCAGTACTTC
v_gene: TRBV6-5
abundance: -
j_gene: TRBJ2-7
len: 14
d_gene: -

CDR3aa: CASSPPSQNGYTF
CDR3nt: TGTGCCAGCTCACCACCTTCGCAGAATGGCTACACCTTC
v_gene: TRBV18
abundance: -
j_gene: TRBJ1-2
len: 13
d_gene: -

CDR3aa: CASSQVGLYEQYF
CDR3nt: TGTGCCAGCAGCCAAGTCGGTCTCTACGAGCAGTACTTC
v_gene: TRBV14
abundance: few
j_gene: TRBJ2-7
len: 13
d_gene: -

CDR3aa: CASSPWGTVSNQPQHF
CDR3nt: TGTGCCAGCAGCCCATGGGGGACAGTTAGCAATCAGCCCCAGCATTTT
v_gene: TRBV27
abundance: few
j_gene: TRBJ1-5
len: 16
d_gene: TRBD1

CDR3aa: CASSPRRGTGGNYGYTF
CDR3nt: TGTGCCAGCAGCCCTCGAAGAGGGACAGGGGGCAACTATGGCTACACCTTC
v_gene: TRBV7-2
abundance: -
j_gene: TRBJ1-2
len: 17
d_gene: TRBD1

CDR3aa: CAISGGETQYF
CDR3nt: TGTGCCATCAGTGGCGGTGAGACCCAGTACTTC
v_gene: TRBV10-3
abundance: -
j_gene: TRBJ2-5
len: 11
d_gene: -

CDR3aa: CASSYAGTETQYF
CDR3nt: TGTGCCAGCAGTTACGCGGGAACGGAGACCCAGTACTTC
v_gene: TRBV6-5
abundance: -
j_gene: TRBJ2-5
len: 13
d_gene: -

CDR3aa: CASSMPGQGSEQYF
CDR3nt: TGTGCCAGTAGTATGCCGGGACAGGGATCCGAGCAGTACTTC
v_gene: TRBV19
abundance: few
j_gene: TRBJ2-7
len: 14
d_gene: TRBD1

CDR3aa: CASSVVDYEQYF
CDR3nt: TGTGCCAGCAGCGTAGTGGACTACGAGCAGTACTTC
v_gene: TRBV9
abundance: few
j_gene: TRBJ2-7
len: 12
d_gene: -

CDR3aa: CAWSRGDQPQHF
CDR3nt: TGTGCCTGGAGCAGGGGGGATCAGCCCCAGCATTTT
v_gene: TRBV30
abundance: -
j_gene: TRBJ1-5
len: 12
d_gene: TRBD1

CDR3aa: CASSYGDRINNEQFF
CDR3nt: TGCGCCAGCAGCTATGGGGACAGGATAAACAATGAGCAGTTCTTC
v_gene: TRBV5-1
abundance: -
j_gene: TRBJ2-1
len: 15
d_gene: TRBD1

CDR3aa: CASSPPPFETQYF
CDR3nt: TGTGCCAGCAGTCCCCCGCCGTTCGAGACCCAGTACTTC
v_gene: TRBV28
abundance: few
j_gene: TRBJ2-5
len: 13
d_gene: -

CDR3aa: CSVGVNTGQPQHF
CDR3nt: TGCAGCGTCGGGGTAAACACGGGTCAGCCCCAGCATTTT
v_gene: TRBV29-1
abundance: few
j_gene: TRBJ1-5
len: 13
d_gene: -

CDR3aa: CASSFPGQVFYEQYF
CDR3nt: TGTGCCAGCAGCTTCCCGGGACAGGTCTTCTACGAGCAGTACTTC
v_gene: TRBV7-2
abundance: few
j_gene: TRBJ2-7
len: 15
d_gene: TRBD1

CDR3aa: CASSFESRFEAFF
CDR3nt: TGTGCCAGCAGCTTCGAATCGCGATTTGAAGCTTTCTTT
v_gene: TRBV7-2
abundance: few
j_gene: TRBJ1-1
len: 13
d_gene: -

CDR3aa: CASTGNTKNIQYF
CDR3nt: TGTGCCAGCACAGGGAATACCAAAAACATTCAGTACTTC
v_gene: TRBV25-1
abundance: -
j_gene: TRBJ2-4
len: 13
d_gene: -

CDR3aa: CASSLKDSNTEAFF
CDR3nt: TGTGCCAGCAGTCTCAAAGACAGTAACACTGAAGCTTTCTTT
v_gene: TRBV27
abundance: few
j_gene: TRBJ1-1
len: 14
d_gene: -

CDR3aa: CASSRASHLSLSYEQYF
CDR3nt: TGTGCCAGCAGCCGAGCCAGTCACCTTAGCCTTTCCTACGAGCAGTACTTC
v_gene: TRBV4-2
abundance: few
j_gene: TRBJ2-7
len: 17
d_gene: -

CDR3aa: CASSLIVEQETQYF
CDR3nt: TGCGCCAGCAGCCTAATAGTGGAGCAAGAGACCCAGTACTTC
v_gene: TRBV4-1
abundance: -
j_gene: TRBJ2-5
len: 14
d_gene: -

CDR3aa: CASSLDNYEQYF
CDR3nt: TGTGCCAGCAGCTTAGATAACTACGAGCAGTACTTC
v_gene: TRBV7-2
abundance: -
j_gene: TRBJ2-7
len: 12
d_gene: -

CDR3aa: CASSRQGVNTEAFF
CDR3nt: TGTGCCAGCAGTCGACAGGGAGTGAACACTGAAGCTTTCTTT
v_gene: TRBV2
abundance: -
j_gene: TRBJ1-1
len: 14
d_gene: TRBD1

CDR3aa: CSVSGRMNTEAFF
CDR3nt: TGCAGCGTGAGTGGGAGGATGAACACTGAAGCTTTCTTT
v_gene: TRBV29-1
abundance: -
j_gene: TRBJ1-1
len: 13
d_gene: -

CDR3aa: CASRQTGGRSYEQYF
CDR3nt: TGTGCCAGCAGGCAAACAGGGGGCCGCTCCTACGAGCAGTACTTC
v_gene: TRBV2
abundance: few
j_gene: TRBJ2-7
len: 15
d_gene: TRBD1

CDR3aa: CASSRDTDTQYF
CDR3nt: TGTGCCAGCAGCCGAGACACAGATACGCAGTATTTT
v_gene: TRBV5-4
abundance: -
j_gene: TRBJ2-3
len: 12
d_gene: -

CDR3aa: CASRLRTSGSRNEQFF
CDR3nt: TGTGCCAGCAGACTCAGAACTAGCGGGAGTAGGAATGAGCAGTTCTTC
v_gene: TRBV7-2
abundance: -
j_gene: TRBJ2-1
len: 16
d_gene: TRBD2

CDR3aa: CASSLDWSSNNEQFF
CDR3nt: TGTGCCAGCAGCCTCGACTGGAGCTCCAACAATGAGCAGTTCTTC
v_gene: TRBV7-2
abundance: -
j_gene: TRBJ2-1
len: 15
d_gene: -

CDR3aa: CATAPGQTIYNEQFF
CDR3nt: TGCGCCACTGCACCGGGACAGACTATTTACAATGAGCAGTTCTTC
v_gene: TRBV5-1
abundance: few
j_gene: TRBJ2-1
len: 15
d_gene: TRBD1